Only a few counts were recorded for the clone carrying this T cell receptor (beta chain). Its antigen is undetermined. The sample belongs to a study of CD8 T cells in ankylosing spondylitis. Study results and limitations: In reactive arthritis synovial fluid and blood, some motif variants had been reported before. Peripheral blood samples showed relatively rare disease-linked clones, and these clones were CD8+. From matched ankylosing spondylitis synovial fluid, disease-linked clones were reportedly recovered at significantly enriched levels. Apparently characteristic of ankylosing spondylitis blood was a TCR beta motif (fewer than ten highly homologous variants).

This CDR3 has 13 amino acids. The V segment lost 5 bases and the J segment 7 bases; nucleotides outside the gene matches: 10. Germline CDR1 is DFQATT and CDR2 is SNEGSKA (reference sequence). TCRdb recomputed calls from the 5' RACE reads with MiXCR, one row per CDR3 protein. The top ten clones hold under 20% of a sample with roughly 670,000 distinct CDR3 sequences, around 19% of them seen once. The sequenced sample was blood, either unsorted or a sorted T cell fraction (not recorded which). The sequence was collected from a male donor with ankylosing spondylitis. The chain joins TRBV20-1 to TRBJ1-1, with 7 bases that match TRBD1. In DNA, the CDR3 is TGCAGTGCTTTACATGGGGACAGCCGTGAAGCTTTCTTT. The encoded protein is CSALHGDSREAFF.